This T cell receptor (beta chain) was recorded in a study of blood T cells in healthy people across ages. Study in general: About one barcoded beta molecule was captured per two T cells (by template switching).

Sample-barcoded 5' priming and a J-beta primer mix drove a second PCR of about 6 to 11 cycles. Each CDR3 protein gets one entry after TCRdb re-called the 5' RACE reads with MiXCR. The repertoire holds about a million distinct CDR3 sequences, with about 51% as singletons. Germline assignment: CDR1 KGHDR and CDR2 SFDVKD. With V trimmed by 5 bases and J by 1 base, 10 bases remained unmatched. The CDR3 consists of 18 residues. The sequence derives from a woman aged 60-70 years in good health. The chain recombines TRBV24-1 with TRBJ2-2, with TRBD1 matching over 9 bases. The sequencing input was blood. The CDR3 DNA sequence: TGTGCCACCAGTGGGGGGCCCACAGGGGGCCTGAACACCGGGGAGCTGTTTTTT. This codes for CATSGGPTGGLNTGELFF.